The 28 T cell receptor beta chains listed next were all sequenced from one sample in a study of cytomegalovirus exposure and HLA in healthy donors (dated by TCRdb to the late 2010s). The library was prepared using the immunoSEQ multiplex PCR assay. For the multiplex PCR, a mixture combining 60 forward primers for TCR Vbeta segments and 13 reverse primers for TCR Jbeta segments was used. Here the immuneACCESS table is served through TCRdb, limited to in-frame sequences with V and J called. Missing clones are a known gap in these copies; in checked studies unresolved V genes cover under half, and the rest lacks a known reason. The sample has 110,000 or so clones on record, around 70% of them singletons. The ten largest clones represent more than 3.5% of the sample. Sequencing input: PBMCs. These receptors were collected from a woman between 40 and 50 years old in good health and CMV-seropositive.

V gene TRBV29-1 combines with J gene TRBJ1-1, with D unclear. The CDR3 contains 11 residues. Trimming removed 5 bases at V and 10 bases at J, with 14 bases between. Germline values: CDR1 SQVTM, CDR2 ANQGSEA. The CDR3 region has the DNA TGCAGCGTTAGGAGGTCTGAAGGAGCTTTCTTT. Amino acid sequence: CSVRRSEGAFF.

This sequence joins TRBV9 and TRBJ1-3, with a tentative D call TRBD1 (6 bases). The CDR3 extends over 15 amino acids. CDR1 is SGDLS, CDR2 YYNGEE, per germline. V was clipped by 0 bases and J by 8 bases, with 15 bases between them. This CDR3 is CASSVAMGAADTIYF. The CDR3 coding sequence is TGTGCCAGCAGCGTAGCTATGGGGGCCGCGGACACCATATATTTT.

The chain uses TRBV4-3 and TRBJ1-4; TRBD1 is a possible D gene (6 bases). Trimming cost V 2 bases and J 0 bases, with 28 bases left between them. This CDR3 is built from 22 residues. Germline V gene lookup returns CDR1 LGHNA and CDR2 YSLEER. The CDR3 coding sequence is TGCGCCAGCAGCCAAAGGAAATTGGACAGCCTCCATCTTCTGGCAACTAATGAAAAACTGTTTTTT. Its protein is CASSQRKLDSLHLLATNEKLFF.

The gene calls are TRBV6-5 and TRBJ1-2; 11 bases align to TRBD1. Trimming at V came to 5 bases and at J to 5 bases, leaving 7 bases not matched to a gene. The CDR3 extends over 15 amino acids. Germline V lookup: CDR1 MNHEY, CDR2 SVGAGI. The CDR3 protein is CASSPDRGRMYGYTF. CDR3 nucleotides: TGTGCCAGCAGTCCGGACAGGGGGCGCATGTATGGCTACACCTTC.

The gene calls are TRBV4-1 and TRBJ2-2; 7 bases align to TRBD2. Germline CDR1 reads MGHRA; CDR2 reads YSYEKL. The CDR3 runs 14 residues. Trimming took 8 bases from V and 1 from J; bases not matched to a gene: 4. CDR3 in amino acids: CASRRGGNTGELFF. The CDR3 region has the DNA TGCGCCAGCCGTCGCGGGGGGAACACCGGGGAGCTGTTTTTT.

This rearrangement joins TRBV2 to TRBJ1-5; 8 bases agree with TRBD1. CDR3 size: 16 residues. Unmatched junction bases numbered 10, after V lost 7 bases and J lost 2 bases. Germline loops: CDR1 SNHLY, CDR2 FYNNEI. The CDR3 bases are TGTGCCAGCAATGCAGGGGGCCTTTACGGCAATCAGCCCCAGCATTTT. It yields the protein CASNAGGLYGNQPQHF.

CDR3 sequence reads: CASSLDSRAEYYGYTF. CDR3 DNA sequence: TGTGCCAGCAGCCTAGATAGCAGGGCGGAGTACTATGGCTACACCTTC. This sequence joins TRBV7-8 and TRBJ1-2; maybe TRBD1 (5 bases). Germline CDR1 reads SGHVS; CDR2 reads FQNEAQ. V shed 5 bases and J shed 3 bases, with 19 bases lying between them. The CDR3 is 16 residues long.

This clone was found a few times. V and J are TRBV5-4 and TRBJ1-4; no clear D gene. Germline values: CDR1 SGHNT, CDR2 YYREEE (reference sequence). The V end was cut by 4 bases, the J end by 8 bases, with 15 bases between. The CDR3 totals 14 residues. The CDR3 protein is CASSREGSQEKLFF. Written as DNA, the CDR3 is TGTGCCAGCAGCCGGGAGGGCAGTCAGGAAAAACTGTTTTTT.

The chain's CDR3 is CATSPGRRVSPLHF. CDR3 bases: TGTGCCACCAGCCCGGGGCGGAGGGTTTCACCCCTCCACTTT. This sequence joins TRBV15 and TRBJ1-6; D is perhaps TRBD1 (5 bases). The V end lost 5 bases, the J end lost 9 bases, and 14 bases lay between the germline ends. The germline V gene has CDR1 LNHNV and CDR2 YYDKDF (reference sequence). This CDR3 is built from 14 residues.

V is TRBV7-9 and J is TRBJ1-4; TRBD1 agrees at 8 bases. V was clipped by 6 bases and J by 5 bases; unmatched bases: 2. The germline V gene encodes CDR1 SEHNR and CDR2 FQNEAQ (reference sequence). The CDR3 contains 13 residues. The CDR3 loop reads CASSDRGNEKLFF. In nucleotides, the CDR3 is TGTGCCAGCAGTGACAGGGGAAATGAAAAACTGTTTTTT.

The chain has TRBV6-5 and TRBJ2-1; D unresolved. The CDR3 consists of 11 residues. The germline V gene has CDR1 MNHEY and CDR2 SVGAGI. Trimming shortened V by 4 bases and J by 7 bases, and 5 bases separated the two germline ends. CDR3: CASSLVNEQFF. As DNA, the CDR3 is TGTGCCAGCAGTTTAGTGAATGAGCAGTTCTTC.

CDR3 DNA: TGTGCCAGCAGCCCGCGGTACCAAGAGACCCAGTACTTC. It is translated as CASSPRYQETQYF. The chain recombines TRBV7-3 with TRBJ2-5; D is unclear. The CDR3 consists of 13 residues. The germline CDR1 and CDR2 sequences are SGHTA and FQGTGA. V was shortened by 5 bases and J by 0 bases, with 7 bases between the two germline ends.

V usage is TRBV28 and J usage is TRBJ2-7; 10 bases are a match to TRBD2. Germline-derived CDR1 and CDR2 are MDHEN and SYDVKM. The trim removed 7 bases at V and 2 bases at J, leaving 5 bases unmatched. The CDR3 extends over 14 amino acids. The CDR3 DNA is TGTGCCAGCACCGCACTAGCGGGAACCTACGAGCAGTACTTC. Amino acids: CASTALAGTYEQYF.

CDR3 sequence reads: CASSPGGLKTNTEAFF. The CDR3 DNA reads TGTGCCAGCTCACCGGGGGGTCTCAAGACGAACACTGAAGCTTTCTTT. The J gene is TRBJ1-1, the V gene TRBV18; TRBD1 is a possible D gene (5 bases). The CDR3 contains 16 residues. The germline V gene has CDR1 KGHSH and CDR2 LQKENI. V lost 3 bases, J lost 1 base, and 15 bases lay in between.

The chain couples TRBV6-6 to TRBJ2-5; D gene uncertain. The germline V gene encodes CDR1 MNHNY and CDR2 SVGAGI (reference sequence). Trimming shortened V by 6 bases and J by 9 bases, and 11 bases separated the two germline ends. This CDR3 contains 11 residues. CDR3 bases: TGTGCCAGCAGGCAGACAAGAGCCCAGTACTTC. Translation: CASRQTRAQYF.

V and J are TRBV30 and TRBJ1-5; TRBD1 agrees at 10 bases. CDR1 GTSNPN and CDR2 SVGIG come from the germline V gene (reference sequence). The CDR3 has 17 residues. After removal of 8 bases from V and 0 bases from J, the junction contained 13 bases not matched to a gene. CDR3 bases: TGTGCCGCGGCCCCGGGACAGGGGACTTATAGCAATCAGCCCCAGCATTTT. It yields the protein CAAAPGQGTYSNQPQHF.

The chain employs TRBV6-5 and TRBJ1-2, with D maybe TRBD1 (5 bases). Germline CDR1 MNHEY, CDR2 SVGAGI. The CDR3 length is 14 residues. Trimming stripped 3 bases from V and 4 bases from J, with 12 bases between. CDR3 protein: CASSYLGEAYGYTF. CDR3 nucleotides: TGTGCCAGCAGTTATCTAGGGGAGGCCTATGGCTACACCTTC.

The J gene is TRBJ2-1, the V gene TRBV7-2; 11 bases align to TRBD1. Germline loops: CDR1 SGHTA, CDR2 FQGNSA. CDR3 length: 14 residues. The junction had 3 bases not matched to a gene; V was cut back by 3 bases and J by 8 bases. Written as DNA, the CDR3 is TGTGCCAGCAGCTTGGGGACAGGGGGGGATGAGCAGTTCTTC. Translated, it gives CASSLGTGGDEQFF.

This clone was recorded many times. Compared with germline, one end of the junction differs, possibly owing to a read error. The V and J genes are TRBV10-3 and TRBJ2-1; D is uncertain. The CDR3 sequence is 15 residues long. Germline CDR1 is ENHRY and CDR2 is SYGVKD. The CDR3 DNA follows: TGTGCCAGCAGTTACGCGGCTACTTCCTACAATGAGCAGTTCTTC. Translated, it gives CASSYAATSYNEQFF.

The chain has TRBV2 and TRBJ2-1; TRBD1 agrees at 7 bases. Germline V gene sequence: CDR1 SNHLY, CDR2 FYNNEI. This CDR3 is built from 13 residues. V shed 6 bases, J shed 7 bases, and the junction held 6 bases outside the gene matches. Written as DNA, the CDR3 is TGTGCCAGCAGGAGGACAGGAACGAATGAGCAGTTCTTC. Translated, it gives CASRRTGTNEQFF.

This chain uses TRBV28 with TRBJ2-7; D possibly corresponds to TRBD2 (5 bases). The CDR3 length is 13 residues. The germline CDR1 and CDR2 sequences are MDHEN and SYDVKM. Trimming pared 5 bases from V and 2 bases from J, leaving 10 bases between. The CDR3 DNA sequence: TGTGCCAGCAGTACCGGGATCCCCTACGAGCAGTACTTC. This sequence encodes CASSTGIPYEQYF. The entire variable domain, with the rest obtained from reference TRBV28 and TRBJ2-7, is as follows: DVKVTQSSRYLVKRTGEKVFLECVQDMDHENMFWYRQDPGLGLRLIYFSYDVKMKEKGDIPEGYSVSREKKERFSLILESASTNQTSMYLCASSTGIPYEQYFGPGTRLTVT.

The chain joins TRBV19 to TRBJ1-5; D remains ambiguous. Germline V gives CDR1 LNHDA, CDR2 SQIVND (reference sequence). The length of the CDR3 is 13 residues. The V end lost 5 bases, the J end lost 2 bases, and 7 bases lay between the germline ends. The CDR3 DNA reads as TGTGCCAGTAGTTGGCGGCGCAATCAGCCCCAGCATTTT. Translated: CASSWRRNQPQHF.

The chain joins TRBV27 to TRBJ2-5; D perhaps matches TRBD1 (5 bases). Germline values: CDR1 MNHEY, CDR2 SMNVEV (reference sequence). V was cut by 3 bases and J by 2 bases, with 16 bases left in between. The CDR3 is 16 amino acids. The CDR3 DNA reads TGTGCCAGCAGTTTCTCTTGGGGCTACTTGCAAGAGACCCAGTACTTC. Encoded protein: CASSFSWGYLQETQYF.

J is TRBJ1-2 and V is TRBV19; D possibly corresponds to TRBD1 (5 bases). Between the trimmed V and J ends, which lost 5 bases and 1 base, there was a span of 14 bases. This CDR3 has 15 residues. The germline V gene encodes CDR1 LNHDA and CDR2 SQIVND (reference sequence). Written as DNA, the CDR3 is TGTGCCAGTAGTGACCCCGGGGGGAGTAACTATGGCTACACCTTC. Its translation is CASSDPGGSNYGYTF.

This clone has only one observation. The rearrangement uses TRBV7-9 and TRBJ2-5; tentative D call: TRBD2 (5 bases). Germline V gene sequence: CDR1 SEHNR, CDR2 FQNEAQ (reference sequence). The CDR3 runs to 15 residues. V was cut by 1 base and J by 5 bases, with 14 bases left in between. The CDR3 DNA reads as TGTGCCAGCAGCTTAGATGGCGGGCGGGCGGAGACCCAGTACTTC. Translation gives CASSLDGGRAETQYF.

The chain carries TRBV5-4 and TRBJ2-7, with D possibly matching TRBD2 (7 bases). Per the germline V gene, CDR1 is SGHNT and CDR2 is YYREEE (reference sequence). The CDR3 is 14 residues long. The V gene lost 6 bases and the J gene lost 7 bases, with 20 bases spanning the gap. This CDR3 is CASTSWGGAGEQYF. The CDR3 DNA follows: TGTGCCAGCACCTCTTGGGGGGGGGCCGGGGAGCAGTACTTC.

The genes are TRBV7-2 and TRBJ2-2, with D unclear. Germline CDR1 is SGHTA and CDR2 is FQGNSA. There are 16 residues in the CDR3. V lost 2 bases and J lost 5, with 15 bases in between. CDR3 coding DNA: TGTGCCAGCAGCTTAAGTTCTCCACTCAATACCGGGGAGCTGTTTTTT. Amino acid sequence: CASSLSSPLNTGELFF.

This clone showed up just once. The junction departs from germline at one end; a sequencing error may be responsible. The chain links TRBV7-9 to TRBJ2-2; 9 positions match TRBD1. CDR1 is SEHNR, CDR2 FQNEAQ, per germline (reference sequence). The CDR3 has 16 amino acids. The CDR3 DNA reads TGTTCCAGCAGCTTGTCACAGGGGGCCTTCACCGGGGAGCTGTTTTTT. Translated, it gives CSSSLSQGAFTGELFF. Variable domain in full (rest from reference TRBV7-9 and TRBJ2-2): DTGVSQNPRHKITKRGQNVTFRCDPISEHNRLYWYRQTLGQGPEFLTYFQNEAQLEKSRLLSDRFSAERPKGSFSTLEIQRTEQGDSAMYLCSSSLSQGAFTGELFFGEGSRLTVL.